This is a list of T cell receptor beta chains from one sample in a study of tumor-infiltrating lymphocytes in localized non-small cell lung cancer. Assay: immunoSEQ multiplex PCR; the TCRdb copy retains only in-frame clones and omits some. The table includes about 1,500 clones, approximately 81% detected once. The sequenced sample consisted of lung tumor tissue. Source of these receptors: a human donor with non-small cell lung cancer. CDR3s include the opening cysteine and the closing phenylalanine or tryptophan. The D gene is left open where the match is weak. Size values are once, few and many counts, or a class for expanded clones, and some rows have none.

d_gene | j_gene | v_gene | abundance | CDR3aa | CDR3nt
TRBD1 | TRBJ2-1 | TRBV19 | . | CASSIDGQAYNEQFF | TGTGCCAGTAGTATAGATGGACAGGCCTACAATGAGCAGTTCTTC
. | TRBJ2-7 | TRBV4-1 | . | CASSQDPGHTYEQYF | TGCGCCAGCAGCCAAGATCCGGGACACACCTACGAGCAGTACTTC
. | TRBJ2-5 | TRBV27 | few | CASSSHIEVADGETQYF | TGTGCCAGCAGTTCCCATATTGAGGTGGCGGACGGAGAGACCCAGTACTTC
. | TRBJ1-1 | TRBV30 | . | CAWRVAYTEAFF | TGTGCCTGGAGGGTGGCATACACTGAAGCTTTCTTT
. | TRBJ2-7 | TRBV10-2 | . | CASSEDLLFEQYF | TGCGCCAGCAGTGAGGACCTTCTTTTCGAGCAGTACTTC
. | TRBJ1-1 | TRBV18 | . | CASSPGGDAEAFF | TGTGCCAGCTCACCAGGGGGGGACGCTGAAGCTTTCTTT
. | TRBJ1-3 | TRBV6-6 | . | CASSLVDTIYF | TGTGCCAGCAGTTTAGTAGACACCATATATTTT
TRBD2 | TRBJ2-7 | TRBV6-5 | . | CASSYSSAGVINEQYF | TGTGCCAGCAGCTACTCTTCAGCGGGGGTAATCAACGAGCAGTACTTC
TRBD1 | TRBJ1-1 | TRBV6-5 | . | CASRLQGHLEAFF | TGTGCCAGCAGGCTACAGGGGCACCTTGAAGCTTTCTTT
. | TRBJ1-1 | TRBV2 | few | CASSETGRAFF | TGTGCCAGCAGTGAAACCGGTAGGGCTTTCTTT
. | TRBJ1-2 | TRBV5-1 | . | CASSWGSQGNYGYTF | TGCGCCAGCAGCTGGGGCAGCCAGGGCAACTATGGCTACACCTTC
. | TRBJ1-5 | TRBV2 | few | CAGSDGGGNQPQHF | TGTGCCGGTTCTGACGGGGGAGGCAATCAGCCCCAGCATTTT
. | TRBJ1-1 | TRBV7-2 | . | CASSLAQGRAFF | TGTGCCAGCAGCTTAGCGCAGGGGCGAGCTTTCTTT
. | TRBJ1-6 | TRBV10-2 | large | CASYSPQEDIDSPLHF | TGCGCCAGCTACTCCCCCCAGGAAGATATTGATTCACCCCTCCACTTT
. | TRBJ1-3 | TRBV30 | . | CAWGVDGGSGNTIYF | TGTGCCTGGGGTGTCGACGGCGGCTCTGGAAACACCATATATTTT
. | TRBJ1-1 | TRBV5-4 | . | CASSLLGQGEAFF | TGTGCCAGCAGCTTACTTGGGCAGGGTGAAGCTTTCTTT
. | TRBJ2-7 | TRBV29-1 | . | CSVGGGSFEQYF | TGCAGCGTTGGGGGAGGTAGTTTCGAGCAGTACTTC
. | TRBJ2-1 | TRBV6-4 | . | CASSDSIGEAYNEQFF | TGTGCCAGCAGTGACTCGATAGGGGAGGCCTACAATGAGCAGTTCTTC
. | TRBJ2-5 | TRBV11-2 | . | CASSFGSETQYF | TGTGCCAGCAGCTTTGGTTCGGAGACCCAGTACTTC
. | TRBJ2-2 | TRBV7-9 | . | CASSFKGQQVATGELFF | TGTGCCAGCAGCTTCAAAGGGCAACAGGTGGCCACCGGGGAGCTGTTTTTT
. | TRBJ2-5 | TRBV19 | . | CASSINLHLQETQYF | TGTGCCAGTAGTATTAATCTACACCTTCAAGAGACCCAGTACTTC
. | TRBJ2-3 | TRBV14 | . | CASSQVSKVRDTQYF | TGTGCCAGCAGCCAAGTCTCCAAGGTTAGGGATACACAGTATTTT
. | TRBJ2-6 | TRBV5-4 | . | CASLLCTRQSRANVLTF | TGTGCCAGCCTCTTGTGCACCAGACAAAGTCGGGCCAACGTCCTGACTTTC
TRBD1 | TRBJ1-1 | TRBV29-1 | . | CSVRTGNVVRTEAFF | TGCAGCGTGAGGACAGGGAATGTGGTGAGGACTGAAGCTTTCTTT
TRBD1 | TRBJ1-4 | TRBV5-5 | once | CASSFYRGTNEKLFF | TGTGCCAGCAGCTTTTACAGGGGGACTAATGAAAAACTGTTTTTT
. | TRBJ1-2 | TRBV25-1 | . | CASSLHGRESGYTF | TGTGCCAGCAGTCTCCACGGCAGGGAGTCTGGCTACACCTTC